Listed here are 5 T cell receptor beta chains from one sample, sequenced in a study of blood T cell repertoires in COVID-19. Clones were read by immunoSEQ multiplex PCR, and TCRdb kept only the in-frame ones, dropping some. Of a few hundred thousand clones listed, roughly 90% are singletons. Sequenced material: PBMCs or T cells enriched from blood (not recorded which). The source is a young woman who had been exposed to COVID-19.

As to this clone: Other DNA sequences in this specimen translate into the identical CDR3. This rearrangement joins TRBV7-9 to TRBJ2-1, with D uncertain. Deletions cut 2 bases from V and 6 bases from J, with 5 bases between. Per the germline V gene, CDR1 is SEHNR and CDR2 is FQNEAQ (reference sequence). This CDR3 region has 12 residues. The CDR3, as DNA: TGTGCCAGCAGCTTATTAGTCAATGAGCAGTTCTTC. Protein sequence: CASSLLVNEQFF.

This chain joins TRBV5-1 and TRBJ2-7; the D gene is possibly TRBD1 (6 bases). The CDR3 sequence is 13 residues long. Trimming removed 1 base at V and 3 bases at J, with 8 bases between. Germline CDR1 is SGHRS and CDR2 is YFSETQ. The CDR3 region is CASSLPGDYEQYF. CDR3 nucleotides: TGCGCCAGCAGCTTGCCAGGGGACTACGAGCAGTACTTC.

CDR3: CASSLGTSGSNEQFF. The CDR3 DNA sequence: TGTGCCAGCAGCCTAGGGACTAGCGGTTCGAATGAGCAGTTCTTC. The chain is built from TRBV11-2 and TRBJ2-1; 11 bases agree with TRBD2. Germline CDR1 SGHAT, CDR2 FQNNGV. This CDR3 region has 15 residues. J gave up 7 bases and V 5 bases, and 7 bases lay outside the gene matches.

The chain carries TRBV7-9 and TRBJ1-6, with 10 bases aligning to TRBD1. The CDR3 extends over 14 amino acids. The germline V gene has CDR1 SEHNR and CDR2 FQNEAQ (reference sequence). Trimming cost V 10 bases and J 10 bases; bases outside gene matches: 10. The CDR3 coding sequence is TGTGCCACCCACGGACAGGGGGAGAACTCACCCCTCCACTTT. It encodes CATHGQGENSPLHF.

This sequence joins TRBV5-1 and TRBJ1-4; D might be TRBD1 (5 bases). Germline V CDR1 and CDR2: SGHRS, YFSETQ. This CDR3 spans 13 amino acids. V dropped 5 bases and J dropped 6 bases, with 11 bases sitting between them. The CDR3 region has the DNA TGCGCCAGCAGGGGGGGTGGAGATGAAAAACTGTTTTTT. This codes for CASRGGGDEKLFF.